A selection of T cell receptor beta chains follows, all from one sample in a study of human T cells and chemical hapten exposure. TCRdb re-called the RACE reads with MiXCR, one entry per CDR3 protein. This sample yields about 190,000 distinct CDR3 sequences, of which approximately 26% are seen a single time; 2.5% belongs to the top ten. The sample consisted of whole blood, taken in connection with sensitization to the hapten diphenylcyclopropenone (DPC). The receptors derive from a middle-aged woman with alopecia areata. Some clones in this sample may be carry-over from other donors' samples. CDR3s include the opening cysteine and the closing phenylalanine or tryptophan. A D gene is named only where the DNA matches it firmly. The size field is filled for only some rows; it gives once, few, many or a size class.

CDR3aa,CDR3nt,j_gene,d_gene,abundance,v_gene
CASSLPGRGQETQYF,TGTGCCAGCAGTTTGCCGGGCCGGGGGCAAGAGACCCAGTACTTC,TRBJ2-5,NA,few,TRBV28
CSARGDLPANYGYTF,TGCAGTGCTCGGGGTGACCTCCCAGCTAACTATGGCTACACCTTC,TRBJ1-2,NA,NA,TRBV20-1
CASSMGGADTQYF,TGTGCCAGTAGTATGGGGGGCGCAGATACGCAGTATTTT,TRBJ2-3,NA,NA,TRBV19
CASSQDGYTF,TGTGCCAGCAGCCAGGATGGCTACACCTTC,TRBJ1-2,NA,NA,TRBV28
CSVDGPPEQFF,TGCAGCGTTGACGGTCCTCCTGAGCAGTTCTTC,TRBJ2-1,NA,NA,TRBV29-1
CASSGAGVQPQHF,TGTGCCAGCAGCGGGGCAGGGGTTCAGCCCCAGCATTTT,TRBJ1-5,NA,NA,TRBV7-2
CASSAWGNQPQHF,TGTGCCAGCAGCGCCTGGGGCAATCAGCCCCAGCATTTT,TRBJ1-5,NA,NA,TRBV9
CASSFVGGTNTGELFF,TGCGCCAGCAGCTTTGTTGGCGGGACGAACACCGGGGAGCTGTTTTTT,TRBJ2-2,NA,NA,TRBV5-1
CASSLGGTGREKLFF,TGTGCCAGCAGTTTGGGGGGGACAGGGCGCGAAAAACTGTTTTTT,TRBJ1-4,TRBD1,NA,TRBV6-2/TRBV6-3
CSAREGTPNTEAFF,TGCAGTGCTAGAGAAGGGACACCGAACACTGAAGCTTTCTTT,TRBJ1-1,NA,few,TRBV20-1
CASSTRGGGLAGTDTQYF,TGTGCCAGCAGCACGAGGGGAGGGGGCCTAGCGGGCACAGATACGCAGTATTTT,TRBJ2-3,NA,NA,TRBV7-2
CATSRTLALNTGELFF,TGTGCCACCAGCAGAACACTAGCACTGAACACCGGGGAGCTGTTTTTT,TRBJ2-2,NA,few,TRBV15
CSAETHGGTDTQYF,TGCAGTGCTGAGACCCATGGGGGCACAGATACGCAGTATTTT,TRBJ2-3,NA,few,TRBV20-1
CSVAQGRYNEQFF,TGCAGCGTCGCCCAGGGACGGTACAATGAGCAGTTCTTC,TRBJ2-1,NA,few,TRBV29-1
CASSFAGNYGYTF,TGTGCCAGCAGTTTTGCAGGGAACTATGGCTACACCTTC,TRBJ1-2,NA,few,TRBV27
CASSQDASGSTPSDTQYF,TGCGCCAGCAGCCAAGACGCTAGCGGGAGTACCCCCTCTGATACGCAGTATTTT,TRBJ2-3,TRBD2,few,TRBV4-3
CASRLLPGQGGTEAFF,TGTGCCAGCAGACTTTTACCGGGACAGGGAGGCACTGAAGCTTTCTTT,TRBJ1-1,TRBD1,NA,TRBV9
CASSPSRQETQYF,TGTGCCAGCTCACCCTCGCGCCAAGAGACCCAGTACTTC,TRBJ2-5,NA,NA,TRBV18
CASSLGQHTDTQYF,TGTGCCAGCAGCCTCGGGCAGCACACAGATACGCAGTATTTT,TRBJ2-3,NA,few,TRBV12-3/TRBV12-4
CASSLEVAGYTF,TGTGCCAGCAGCTTAGAGGTAGCTGGCTACACCTTC,TRBJ1-2,NA,NA,TRBV7-9
CSAGRDRTEAFF,TGCAGTGCTGGCCGGGACCGCACTGAAGCTTTCTTT,TRBJ1-1,NA,NA,TRBV20-1
CASSLRGGTGDYEQYF,TGTGCCAGCAGCTTAAGGGGAGGGACAGGGGACTACGAGCAGTACTTC,TRBJ2-7,TRBD1,NA,TRBV7-9
CASRPGGRENSPLHF,TGTGCCAGCAGACCAGGGGGCCGGGAGAATTCACCCCTCCACTTT,TRBJ1-6,TRBD1,NA,TRBV6-5
CASSVVRGEQFF,TGTGCCAGCAGCGTAGTTAGGGGTGAGCAGTTCTTC,TRBJ2-1,NA,few,TRBV9
CASSWDSQANGGYTF,TGCGCCAGCAGCTGGGACAGCCAAGCCAATGGTGGCTACACCTTC,TRBJ1-2,TRBD1,NA,TRBV5-1
CASSYSTSGTQYF,TGTGCCAGCAGTTACTCAACTAGCGGGACGCAGTATTTT,TRBJ2-3,TRBD2,NA,TRBV6-5
CASRGVVGTTGELFF,TGTGCCAGCAGGGGGGTGGTGGGGACCACCGGGGAGCTGTTTTTT,TRBJ2-2,NA,NA,TRBV12-3/TRBV12-4
CASSLDTLLYNEQFF,TGTGCCAGCAGCTTAGACACACTACTCTACAATGAGCAGTTCTTC,TRBJ2-1,NA,NA,TRBV7-9
CASSDWGQSTDTQYF,TGCGCCAGCAGTGATTGGGGACAAAGCACAGATACGCAGTATTTT,TRBJ2-3,NA,NA,TRBV10-2
CASSYPDGETQYF,TGTGCCAGCAGTTATCCTGACGGAGAGACCCAGTACTTC,TRBJ2-5,NA,NA,TRBV6-6
CASGLEVNTEAFF,TGTGCTAGTGGTTTAGAGGTGAACACTGAAGCTTTCTTT,TRBJ1-1,NA,NA,TRBV12-5
CASSLGGGMGAETQYF,TGTGCCAGCAGTCTTGGAGGAGGGATGGGCGCCGAGACCCAGTACTTC,TRBJ2-5,NA,once,TRBV12-3/TRBV12-4
CASSWIRDPSYEQYF,TGCGCCAGCAGCTGGATAAGGGACCCCTCCTACGAGCAGTACTTC,TRBJ2-7,NA,NA,TRBV5-1
CASRPWGQREETQYF,TGTGCCAGCAGGCCGTGGGGACAGCGAGAGGAGACCCAGTACTTC,TRBJ2-5,TRBD1,many,TRBV7-2
CASSLAGAPEAFF,TGTGCCAGCAGCTTAGCAGGGGCCCCTGAAGCTTTCTTT,TRBJ1-1,NA,few,TRBV7-9
CASRLSQSSYNEQFF,TGTGCCAGCAGACTCTCCCAAAGCTCCTACAATGAGCAGTTCTTC,TRBJ2-1,NA,few,TRBV7-2
CSVDGESNEQFF,TGCAGCGTCGACGGGGAAAGCAATGAGCAGTTCTTC,TRBJ2-1,NA,many,TRBV29-1
CASSQTRASGQYF,TGTGCCAGCAGCCAGACCCGGGCCTCGGGGCAGTACTTC,TRBJ2-7,NA,NA,TRBV7-2
CASSPLGLAGARETQYF,TGTGCCAGCAGCCCCTTGGGGCTCGCAGGCGCGCGAGAGACCCAGTACTTC,TRBJ2-5,NA,few,TRBV7-2
CSASLGSQKSYQPQHF,TGCAGTGCCTCCCTAGGATCACAGAAGAGTTATCAGCCCCAGCATTTT,TRBJ1-5,NA,NA,TRBV20-1
CSAARRLAGAQETQYF,TGCAGTGCGGCCCGGAGGCTAGCGGGAGCTCAAGAGACCCAGTACTTC,TRBJ2-5,TRBD2,NA,TRBV20-1
CSASSGTAGELFF,TGCAGTGCTAGTAGTGGGACCGCCGGGGAGCTGTTTTTT,TRBJ2-2,NA,NA,TRBV20-1
CAIATRDEQFF,TGTGCCATCGCCACCCGTGATGAGCAGTTCTTC,TRBJ2-1,NA,NA,TRBV10-3
CAISGQSTDTQYF,TGTGCCATCAGTGGGCAGAGCACAGATACGCAGTATTTT,TRBJ2-3,NA,few,TRBV10-3
CAISPTGTGYGYTF,TGTGCCATCAGCCCGACCGGGACAGGCTATGGCTACACCTTC,TRBJ1-2,TRBD1,NA,TRBV10-3
CASSWGFGPYEQYF,TGTGCCAGCAGCTGGGGGTTCGGGCCCTACGAGCAGTACTTC,TRBJ2-7,NA,few,TRBV7-2
CASSQDLQGRYGYTF,TGTGCCAGCAGCCAAGATCTGCAGGGCAGATATGGCTACACCTTC,TRBJ1-2,NA,NA,TRBV4-2
CSARNPGGPYNEQFF,TGCAGTGCTAGGAACCCGGGGGGCCCCTACAATGAGCAGTTCTTC,TRBJ2-1,NA,NA,TRBV20-1
CSAADWAAGNTIYF,TGCAGCGCGGCAGATTGGGCAGCTGGAAACACCATATATTTT,TRBJ1-3,NA,few,TRBV29-1
CASSTRLASETQYF,TGTGCCAGCAGCACACGACTAGCGTCAGAGACCCAGTACTTC,TRBJ2-5,TRBD2,NA,TRBV7-9
CASSQVGGANYGYTF,TGCGCCAGCAGCCAAGTTGGGGGCGCAAACTATGGCTACACCTTC,TRBJ1-2,NA,NA,TRBV4-1
CASSYSTIGANVLTF,TGTGCCAGCAGTTACTCTACGATCGGGGCCAACGTCCTGACTTTC,TRBJ2-6,NA,NA,TRBV6-5
CASSYRQETQYF,TGTGCCAGCAGTTACAGACAAGAGACCCAGTACTTC,TRBJ2-5,NA,NA,TRBV6-5
CASSLEGFTDTQYF,TGTGCCAGCAGTTTGGAGGGTTTCACAGATACGCAGTATTTT,TRBJ2-3,NA,few,TRBV27
CSALETSGTETQYF,TGCAGTGCTCTCGAGACTAGCGGCACAGAGACCCAGTACTTC,TRBJ2-5,TRBD2,NA,TRBV20-1
CASSLAARAGGYTF,TGTGCCAGCAGCTTAGCCGCCAGGGCAGGGGGCTACACCTTC,TRBJ1-2,NA,few,TRBV7-2
CASSLIAAASGANVLTF,TGTGCCAGCAGCTTAATCGCCGCAGCCTCTGGGGCCAACGTCCTGACTTTC,TRBJ2-6,NA,NA,TRBV7-2